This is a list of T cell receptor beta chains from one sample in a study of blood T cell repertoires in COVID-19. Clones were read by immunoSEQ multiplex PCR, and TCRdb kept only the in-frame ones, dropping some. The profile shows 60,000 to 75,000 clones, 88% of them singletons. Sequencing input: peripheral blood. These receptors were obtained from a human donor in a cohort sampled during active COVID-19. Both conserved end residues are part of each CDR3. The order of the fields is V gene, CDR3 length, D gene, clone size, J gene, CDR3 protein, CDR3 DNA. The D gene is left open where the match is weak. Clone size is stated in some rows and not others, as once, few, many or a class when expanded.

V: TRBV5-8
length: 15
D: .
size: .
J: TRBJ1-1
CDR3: CASSFGGGSNTEAFF
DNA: TGTGCCAGCAGCTTTGGGGGCGGTTCGAACACTGAAGCTTTCTTT

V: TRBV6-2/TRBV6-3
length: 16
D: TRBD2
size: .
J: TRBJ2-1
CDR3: CASSYSGGGAYNEQFF
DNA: TGTGCCAGCAGTTACTCGGGGGGAGGGGCCTACAATGAGCAGTTCTTC

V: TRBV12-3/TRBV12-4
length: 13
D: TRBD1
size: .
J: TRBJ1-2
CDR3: CASTVDRVNGYTF
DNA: TGTGCCAGCACCGTAGACAGGGTAAATGGCTACACCTTC

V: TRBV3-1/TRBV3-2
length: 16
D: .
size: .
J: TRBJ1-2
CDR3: CASSQGFYRGAGGYTF
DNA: TGTGCCAGCAGCCAAGGGTTTTATCGGGGGGCAGGTGGCTACACCTTC

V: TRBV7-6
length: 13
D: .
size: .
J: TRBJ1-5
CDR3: CASSLGDPWSLHF
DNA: TGTGCCAGCAGCTTAGGAGATCCGTGGAGCCTGCATTTT

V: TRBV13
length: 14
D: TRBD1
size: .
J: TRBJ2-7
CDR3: CASSPRQGAYEQYF
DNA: TGTGCCAGCAGCCCCCGACAGGGCGCGTACGAGCAGTACTTC

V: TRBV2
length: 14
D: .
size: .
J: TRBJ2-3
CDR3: CASSQLAVTDTQYF
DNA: TGTGCCAGCAGTCAACTAGCCGTCACAGATACGCAGTATTTT

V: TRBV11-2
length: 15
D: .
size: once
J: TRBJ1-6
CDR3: CASSLQPGEGSPLHF
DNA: TGTGCCAGCAGCCTCCAACCTGGGGAGGGCTCACCCCTCCACTTT

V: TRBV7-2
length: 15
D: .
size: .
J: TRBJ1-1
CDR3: CASSFLSSSGTEAFF
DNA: TGTGCCAGCAGCTTTTTAAGTTCGTCGGGCACTGAAGCTTTCTTT

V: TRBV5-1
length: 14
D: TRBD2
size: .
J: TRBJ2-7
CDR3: CASSFAGGSYEQYF
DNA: TGCGCCAGCAGCTTTGCGGGGGGCTCCTACGAGCAGTACTTC

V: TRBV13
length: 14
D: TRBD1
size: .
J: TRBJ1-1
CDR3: CASSAGTGVTEAFF
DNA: TGTGCCAGCAGCGCCGGGACAGGGGTAACTGAAGCTTTCTTT

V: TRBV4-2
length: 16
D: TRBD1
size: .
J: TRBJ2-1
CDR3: CASSQDGTGGYNEQFF
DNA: TGTGCCAGCAGCCAAGATGGGACAGGGGGCTACAATGAGCAGTTCTTC

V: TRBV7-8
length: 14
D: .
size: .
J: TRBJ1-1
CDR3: CASSLLVVGTEAFF
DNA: TGTGCCAGCAGCTTACTTGTGGTCGGCACTGAAGCTTTCTTT

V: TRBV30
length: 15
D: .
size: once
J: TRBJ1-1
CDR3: CAWNLPRGGPSEAFF
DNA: TGTGCCTGGAACCTACCCCGGGGGGGCCCTTCTGAAGCTTTCTTT

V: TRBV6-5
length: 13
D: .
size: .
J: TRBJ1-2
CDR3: CASSPRTTEGYTF
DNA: TGTGCCAGCAGTCCCCGGACAACGGAAGGCTACACCTTC

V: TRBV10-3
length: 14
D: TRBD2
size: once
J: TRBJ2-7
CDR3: CAIGARGGHDEQYF
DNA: TGTGCCATCGGGGCGCGGGGGGGCCACGACGAGCAGTACTTC

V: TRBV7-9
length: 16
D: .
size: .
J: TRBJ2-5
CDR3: CASSFSQGKGQETQYF
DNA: TGTGCCAGCAGCTTTTCTCAGGGGAAGGGCCAAGAGACCCAGTACTTC

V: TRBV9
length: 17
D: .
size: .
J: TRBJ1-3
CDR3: CASSVPRGDESGNTIYF
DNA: TGTGCCAGCAGCGTTCCCCGGGGGGATGAAAGTGGAAACACCATATATTTT

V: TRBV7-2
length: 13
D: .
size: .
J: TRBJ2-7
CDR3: CASSLDRSYEQYF
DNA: TGTGCCAGCAGCTTAGACAGGTCCTACGAGCAGTACTTC

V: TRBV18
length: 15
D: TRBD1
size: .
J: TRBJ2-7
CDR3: CASSLDRGGTYEQYF
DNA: TGTGCCAGCTCATTAGACAGGGGCGGAACCTACGAGCAGTACTTC

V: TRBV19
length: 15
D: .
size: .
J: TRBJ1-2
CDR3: CASTRDTLFNYGYTF
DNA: TGTGCCAGTACCCGGGACACACTGTTTAACTATGGCTACACCTTC

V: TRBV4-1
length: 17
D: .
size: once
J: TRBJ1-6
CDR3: CASSQLTQISYNSPLHF
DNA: TGCGCCAGCAGCCAACTAACCCAAATCTCCTATAATTCACCCCTCCACTTT

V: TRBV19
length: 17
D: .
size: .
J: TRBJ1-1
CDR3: CASSMLSLGPGQNEAFF
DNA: TGTGCCAGTAGTATGTTGTCCTTGGGGCCAGGGCAGAATGAAGCTTTCTTT

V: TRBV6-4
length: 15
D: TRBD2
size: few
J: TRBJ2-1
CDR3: CASSERGGSYNEQFF
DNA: TGTGCCAGCAGTGAGCGGGGGGGCTCCTACAATGAGCAGTTCTTC

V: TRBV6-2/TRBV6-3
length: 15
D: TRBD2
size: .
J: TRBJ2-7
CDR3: CASRPSGRDNYEQYF
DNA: TGTGCCAGCAGGCCTAGCGGGAGGGACAATTACGAGCAGTACTTC

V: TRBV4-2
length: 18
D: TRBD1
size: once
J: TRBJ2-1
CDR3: CASSQVTAPGQGANEQFF
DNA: TGTGCCAGCAGCCAAGTTACTGCCCCGGGACAGGGTGCAAATGAGCAGTTCTTC

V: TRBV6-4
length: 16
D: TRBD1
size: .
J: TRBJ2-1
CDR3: CASSARPGTGNNEQFF
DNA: TGTGCCAGCAGTGCCCGTCCCGGGACAGGGAACAATGAGCAGTTCTTC

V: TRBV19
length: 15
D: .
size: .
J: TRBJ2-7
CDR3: CASSITRETSYEQYF
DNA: TGTGCCAGTAGTATAACACGGGAGACCTCCTACGAGCAGTACTTC

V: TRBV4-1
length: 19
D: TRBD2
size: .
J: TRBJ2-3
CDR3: CASSQVAGTSGGRADTQYF
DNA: TGCGCCAGCAGCCAAGTAGCCGGGACTAGCGGGGGTAGGGCAGATACGCAGTATTTT

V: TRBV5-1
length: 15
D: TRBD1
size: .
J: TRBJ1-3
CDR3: CASSYEQGVGNTIYF
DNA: TGCGCCAGCAGCTATGAACAGGGGGTAGGAAACACCATATATTTT

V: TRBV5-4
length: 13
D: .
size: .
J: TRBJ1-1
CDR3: CASSTSGETEAFF
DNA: TGTGCCAGCAGCACCTCGGGGGAAACTGAAGCTTTCTTT

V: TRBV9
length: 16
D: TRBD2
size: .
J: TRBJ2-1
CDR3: CASSEEASGYYNEQFF
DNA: TGTGCCAGCAGCGAAGAAGCTAGCGGATACTACAATGAGCAGTTCTTC

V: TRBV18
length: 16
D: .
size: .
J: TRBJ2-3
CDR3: CASSPPGAGRSGTQYF
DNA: TGTGCCAGCTCACCCCCCGGCGCGGGGCGTTCTGGTACGCAGTATTTT

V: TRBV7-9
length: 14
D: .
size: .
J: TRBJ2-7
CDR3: CASSEPNGFGEQYF
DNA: TGTGCCAGCAGCGAGCCGAACGGGTTCGGGGAGCAGTACTTC

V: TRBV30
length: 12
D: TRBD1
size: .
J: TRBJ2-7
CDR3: CAWSNRGVEQYF
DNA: TGTGCCTGGAGTAACAGGGGGGTCGAGCAGTACTTC

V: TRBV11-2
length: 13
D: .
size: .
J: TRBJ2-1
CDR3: CASSLDPRSEQFF
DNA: TGTGCCAGCAGCTTAGATCCGAGGAGTGAGCAGTTCTTC

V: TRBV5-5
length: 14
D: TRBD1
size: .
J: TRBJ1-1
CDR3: CASSWGGQGTEAFF
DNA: TGTGCCAGCAGCTGGGGGGGACAGGGCACTGAAGCTTTCTTT

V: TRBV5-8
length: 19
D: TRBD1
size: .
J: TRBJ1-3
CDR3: CASSEWTGRAGLAGNTIYF
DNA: TGTGCCAGCAGCGAGTGGACAGGGAGAGCGGGTTTGGCTGGAAACACCATATATTTT

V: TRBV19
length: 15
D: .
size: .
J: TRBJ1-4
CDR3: CASSASGATNEKLFF
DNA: TGTGCCAGTAGTGCTTCAGGGGCTACTAATGAAAAACTGTTTTTT

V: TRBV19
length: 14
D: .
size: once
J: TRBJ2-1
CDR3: CASSITTPYNEQFF
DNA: TGTGCCAGTAGTATCACCACTCCCTACAATGAGCAGTTCTTC

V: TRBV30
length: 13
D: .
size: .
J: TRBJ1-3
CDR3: CAWDRSSGNTIYF
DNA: TGTGCCTGGGACAGGAGCTCTGGAAACACCATATATTTT

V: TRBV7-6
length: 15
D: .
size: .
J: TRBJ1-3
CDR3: CASSLVAGSGNTIYF
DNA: TGTGCCAGCAGCTTAGTTGCAGGCTCTGGAAACACCATATATTTT

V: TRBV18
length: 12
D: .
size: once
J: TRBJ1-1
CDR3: CASSPLDSEAFF
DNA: TGTGCCAGCTCACCACTCGACAGTGAAGCTTTCTTT

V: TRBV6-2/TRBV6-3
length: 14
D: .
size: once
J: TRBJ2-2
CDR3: CASSYPLANGELFF
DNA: TGTGCCAGCAGTTACCCCCTCGCGAACGGGGAGCTGTTTTTT

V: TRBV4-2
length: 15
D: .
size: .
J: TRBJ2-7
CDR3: CASSQERLVADEQYF
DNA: TGTGCCAGCAGCCAAGAAAGGTTAGTAGCGGACGAGCAGTACTTC

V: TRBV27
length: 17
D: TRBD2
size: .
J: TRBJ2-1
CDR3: CASERTSGGSSYNEQFF
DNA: TGTGCCAGCGAACGGACTAGCGGGGGGAGCTCCTACAATGAGCAGTTCTTC

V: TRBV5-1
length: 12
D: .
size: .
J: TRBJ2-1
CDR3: CASSLQGNEQFF
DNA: TGCGCCAGCAGCCTCCAGGGTAATGAGCAGTTCTTC

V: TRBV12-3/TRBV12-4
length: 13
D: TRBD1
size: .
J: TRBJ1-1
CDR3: CASRSTGGTEAFF
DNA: TGTGCCAGCAGGTCTACAGGGGGCACTGAAGCTTTCTTT

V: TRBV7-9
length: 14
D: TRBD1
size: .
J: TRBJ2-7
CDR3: CASSDRDRGNEQYF
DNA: TGTGCCAGCAGCGACCGGGACAGGGGTAACGAGCAGTACTTC

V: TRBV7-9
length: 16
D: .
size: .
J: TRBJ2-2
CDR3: CASSPYGGTNTGELFF
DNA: TGTGCCAGCAGCCCTTATGGGGGGACGAACACCGGGGAGCTGTTTTTT

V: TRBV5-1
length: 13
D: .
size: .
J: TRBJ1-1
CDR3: CASSQTGNTEAFF
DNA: TGCGCCAGCAGCCAGACAGGGAACACTGAAGCTTTCTTT

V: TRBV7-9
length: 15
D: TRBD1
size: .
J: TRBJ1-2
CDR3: CASSLEQGAISGYTF
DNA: TGTGCCAGCAGCCTCGAACAGGGGGCGATAAGTGGCTACACCTTC

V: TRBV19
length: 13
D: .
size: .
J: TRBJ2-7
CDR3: CASSPLGLIEQYF
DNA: TGTGCCAGTAGTCCTCTGGGACTTATCGAGCAGTACTTC

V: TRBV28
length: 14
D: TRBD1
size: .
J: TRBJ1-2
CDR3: CASSPGTGNYGYTF
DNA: TGTGCCAGCAGCCCGGGGACAGGGAACTATGGCTACACCTTC

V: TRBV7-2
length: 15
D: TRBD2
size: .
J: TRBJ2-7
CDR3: CASSLEGGGPYEQYF
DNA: TGTGCCAGCAGCTTAGAGGGCGGGGGGCCTTACGAGCAGTACTTC

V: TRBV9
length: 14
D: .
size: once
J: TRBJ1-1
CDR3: CASNKDTLNTEAFF
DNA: TGTGCCAGCAACAAGGACACCTTGAACACTGAAGCTTTCTTT

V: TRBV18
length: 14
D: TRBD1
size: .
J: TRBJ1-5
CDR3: CASSPDRGHQPQHF
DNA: TGTGCCAGCTCACCGGACAGGGGGCACCAGCCCCAGCATTTT

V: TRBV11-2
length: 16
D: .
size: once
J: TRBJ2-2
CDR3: CASSPAAFANTGELFF
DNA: TGTGCCAGCAGTCCCGCGGCCTTCGCGAACACCGGGGAGCTGTTTTTT

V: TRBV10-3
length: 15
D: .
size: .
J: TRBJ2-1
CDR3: CAISGGGSSVNEQFF
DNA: TGTGCCATCAGTGGTGGTGGGAGTTCCGTAAATGAGCAGTTCTTC